This TCR beta chain is from a study of OX40 agonist ivuxolimab in advanced cancers. Study as a whole: Partial responses were achieved by three patients: one hepatocellular carcinoma, two cutaneous melanoma.

TCRdb's copy holds only in-frame clones and misses some; the assay was immunoSEQ multiplex PCR. The data hold almost 80,000 clones, with almost 85% observed a single time. The study's findings and limits: Among the least clonally expanded were partial responders at 0.1-3.0 mg/kg. Certain nonresponders additionally had low normalized T-cell clonal expansion. Clones of CD4+ and CD8+ blood T cells grew by week 6 at doses of 0.1 to 3.0 mg/kg.

Details on this clone: Its antigen is as yet unknown.

The CDR3 totals 13 residues. The sample consisted of CD4+ or CD8+ T cells sorted from blood, taken in a trial of the OX40 agonist ivuxolimab. The chain joins TRBV12-2 to TRBJ1-3; whether TRBD1, the table's D call, matches the DNA was not checked. TRBV12-2 is termed a pseudogene. The sequence derives from an adult with an advanced solid tumor such as melanoma, head and neck, liver or kidney cancer. The CDR3 nucleotides are TGTGCAAGTCGGGCAGAAGCTGGAAACACCATATATTTT. The encoded protein is CASRAEAGNTIYF.